The 31 T cell receptor beta chains in this list originate from one sample, sequenced in a study of identical twins. TCRdb analysed the 5' RACE reads with MiXCR anew, one entry per CDR3 protein. Of 250,000 to 350,000 distinct CDR3 sequences in the sample, roughly 9.7% were seen once. These data also formed part of another study, on yellow fever vaccine responses in identical twins.

Sequencing was carried out using CD8+ T cells sorted from blood. These TCRs come from a woman aged 18-29 years in good health.

Regarding this clonotype: A clone one base away is much larger, so this may be a read error. The chain joins TRBV20-1 to TRBJ2-1; TRBD2 matches at 9 bases. The CDR3 covers 15 residues. The germline gives CDR1 DFQATT, CDR2 SNEGSKA (reference sequence). Here the CDR3 reads CSSSEGLAPYNEQFF. In nucleotides, the CDR3 is TGCAGTTCTAGTGAGGGACTAGCTCCCTACAATGAGCAGTTCTTC.

The sample holds many counts of this clonotype. The chain carries TRBV27 and TRBJ2-1; D is perhaps TRBD2 (5 bases). This CDR3 region has 18 residues. Germline V gene data show CDR1 as MNHEY and CDR2 as SMNVEV (reference sequence). V was clipped by 7 bases and J by 3 bases, with 25 bases between them. The CDR3 region has the DNA TGTGCCAGCACTAGAGAGGGCGCTTTGGCCTTGGGCTACAATGAGCAGTTCTTC. This gives the protein CASTREGALALGYNEQFF.

This clonotype was detected many times. The gene calls are TRBV4-3 and TRBJ2-3; D is unclear. The CDR3 is 13 amino acids. Per germline, CDR1 LGHNA and CDR2 YSLEER. V dropped 2 bases and J dropped 4 bases, with 7 bases sitting between them. CDR3 region: CASSQRRPDTQYF. DNA of the CDR3: TGCGCCAGCAGCCAACGCCGGCCAGATACGCAGTATTTT.

This clonotype was seen many times. V and J are TRBV9 and TRBJ2-2, with D perhaps being TRBD1 or TRBD2 (5 bases each). Trimming took 3 bases from V and 6 from J, leaving 12 bases between them. CDR3 length: 14 residues. CDR1 is SGDLS, CDR2 YYNGEE, per germline. CDR3 amino acids: CASSAGTDAGELFF. CDR3 sequence (DNA): TGTGCCAGCAGCGCCGGGACGGACGCCGGGGAGCTGTTTTTT. Full variable domain (outside the CDR3, taken from reference TRBV9 and TRBJ2-2): DSGVTQTPKHLITATGQRVTLRCSPRSGDLSVYWYQQSLDQGLQFLIQYYNGEERAKGNILERFSAQQFPDLHSELNLSSLELGDSALYFCASSAGTDAGELFFGEGSRLTVL.

This clonotype came up a few times. The rearrangement uses TRBV4-2 and TRBJ2-7; 11 bases are shared with TRBD2. Germline CDR1 reads LGHNA; CDR2 reads YNFKEQ. V trimming: 4 bases; J trimming: 5 bases; junction bases outside the gene matches: 4. The CDR3 totals 14 residues. The CDR3: CASSPLAGADEQYF. CDR3 sequence (DNA): TGTGCCAGCAGCCCACTAGCGGGAGCTGACGAGCAGTACTTC.

The chain joins TRBV21-1 to TRBJ2-7. TRBV21-1 is reported as a pseudogene. CDR3 length: 13 residues. CDR3 DNA sequence: TGTGCCAGCAGCAAAGCCAGAGCCTACGAGCAGTACTTC. Amino acid sequence: CASSKARAYEQYF.

Only a few counts were recorded for this clonotype. The chain joins TRBV10-3 to TRBJ2-1, with TRBD1 matching over 7 bases. Per germline, CDR1 ENHRY and CDR2 SYGVKD. V shed 8 bases and J 4 bases; nucleotides not matched to a gene: 5. CDR3 length: 13 amino acids. The CDR3 protein is CAIRDRAYNEQFF. Written as DNA, the CDR3 is TGTGCCATCCGCGACAGGGCGTACAATGAGCAGTTCTTC.

The chain employs TRBV7-2 and TRBJ2-7; TRBD1 aligns across 8 bases. After removal of 0 bases from V and 5 bases from J, the junction contained 3 bases not matched to a gene. Germline CDR1 is SGHTA and CDR2 is FQGNSA. The CDR3 covers 14 residues. The CDR3 loop is CASSLADRVNEQYF. The DNA for the CDR3 is TGTGCCAGCAGCTTAGCGGACAGGGTAAACGAGCAGTACTTC.

The sample holds many counts of this clonotype. This chain links TRBV5-1 with TRBJ2-7, with unresolved D. Per germline, CDR1 SGHRS and CDR2 YFSETQ. The CDR3 has 12 residues. Trimming removed 0 bases at V and 9 bases at J, with 10 bases between. CDR3 nucleotides: TGCGCCAGCAGCTTGGAGGGAATGGTGCAGTACTTC. Its protein product is CASSLEGMVQYF.

This clonotype came up a few times. V and J are TRBV7-2 and TRBJ2-5; 7 bases line up with TRBD2. CDR3 length: 15 amino acids. The junction had 7 bases not matched to a gene; V was cut back by 1 base and J by 5 bases. Looked up from germline, CDR1 is SGHTA and CDR2 is FQGNSA. The CDR3 DNA sequence: TGTGCCAGCAGCTTAGGTAGACTAGCCTTGGAGACCCAGTACTTC. Its protein is CASSLGRLALETQYF. Variable domain in full (rest from reference TRBV7-2 and TRBJ2-5): GAGVSQSPSNKVTEKGKDVELRCDPISGHTALYWYRQSLGQGLEFLIYFQGNSAPDKSGLPSDRFSAERTGGSVSTLTIQRTQQEDSAVYLCASSLGRLALETQYFGPGTRLLVL.

This clonotype has at least ten counts. At one boundary the junction diverges from the germline segment, which might be a read error. The V call is TRBV4-3, the J call TRBJ2-3; 8 positions match TRBD2. Germline CDR1 is LGHNA and CDR2 is YSLEER. The CDR3 is 17 residues long. The CDR3 region is CASSEESREGYTDTQYF. The CDR3 bases are TGCGCCAGCAGCGAAGAGAGCCGGGAGGGATACACAGATACGCAGTATTTT.

A few counts support this clonotype. Here the CDR3 reads CSVAFQGAIYEQYF. For the CDR3, the DNA is TGCAGCGTTGCTTTCCAGGGGGCTATCTACGAGCAGTACTTC. The chain is built from TRBV29-1 and TRBJ2-7, with 8 bases fitting TRBD1. The CDR3 covers 14 residues. J gave up 3 bases and V 4 bases, and 8 bases lay outside the gene matches. In germline, CDR1 is SQVTM, CDR2 ANQGSEA.

This clonotype was recorded many times. The genes are TRBV7-8 and TRBJ2-5; TRBD1 is a possible D gene (6 bases). Trimming stripped 4 bases from V and 2 bases from J, with 14 bases between. Germline V lookup: CDR1 SGHVS, CDR2 FQNEAQ. This CDR3 is 15 amino acids long. The CDR3 here is CASSSQWTAQETQYF. The CDR3 DNA follows: TGTGCCAGCAGCTCCCAATGGACAGCTCAAGAGACCCAGTACTTC.

This clonotype was counted at least ten times. This chain connects TRBV20-1 to TRBJ2-1; D remains unclear. This CDR3 contains 12 residues. Germline V gene lookup returns CDR1 DFQATT and CDR2 SNEGSKA (reference sequence). V lost 0 bases and J 7 bases, leaving 7 bases between the germline ends. The chain's CDR3 is CSARDVGNEQFF. CDR3 bases: TGCAGTGCTAGAGATGTAGGTAATGAGCAGTTCTTC.

A remark on this clonotype: One junction end does not reproduce the germline sequence, and a read error may be involved. The CDR3 DNA reads TGCACCAGCAGCCACTTCCGGACACTACCCTACGAGCAGTACTTC. This codes for CTSSHFRTLPYEQYF. The rearrangement uses TRBV4-3 and TRBJ2-7, with a possible D match to TRBD1 (5 bases). Germline assignment: CDR1 LGHNA and CDR2 YSLEER. This CDR3 comprises 15 residues.

This clonotype was detected ten times or more. The genes are TRBV6-1 and TRBJ2-3; TRBD2 matches 7 bases. CDR1 MNHNS and CDR2 SASEGT come from the germline V gene. This CDR3 spans 14 amino acids. The trim removed 7 bases at V and 0 bases at J, leaving 4 bases unmatched. CDR3 sequence (DNA): TGTGCCAGCACCTTTAGCGGGAGCACAGATACGCAGTATTTT. Translated: CASTFSGSTDTQYF.

Note on this clonotype: One end of the junction does not line up with germline, which may come from a read error. The V call is TRBV6-1, the J call TRBJ2-5; no reliable D call. CDR1 is MNHNS and CDR2 is SASEGT in the germline V gene. The CDR3 spans 14 residues. CDR3 loop: CASREDGRQETQYF. The CDR3 bases are TGTGCCAGCAGAGAAGACGGTCGGCAAGAGACCCAGTACTTC.

The chain carries TRBV4-3 and TRBJ2-3; D tentatively reads TRBD1 or TRBD2 (5 bases each). Germline V lookup: CDR1 LGHNA, CDR2 YSLEER. There are 16 residues in the CDR3. V was shortened by 0 bases and J by 0 bases, with 10 bases between the two germline ends. In DNA, the CDR3 is TGCGCCAGCAGCCAAGATCGGGGCTGGAGCACAGATACGCAGTATTTT. Protein product: CASSQDRGWSTDTQYF.

This clonotype appeared many times. The V and J genes are TRBV9 and TRBJ2-7; TRBD2 might be the D (5 bases). There are 13 residues in the CDR3. The germline V and J ends were trimmed by 0 bases and 4 bases, with 8 bases remaining between them. Germline V gives CDR1 SGDLS, CDR2 YYNGEE. CDR3: CASSVESGYEQYF. The CDR3 DNA follows: TGTGCCAGCAGCGTAGAGTCGGGGTACGAGCAGTACTTC.

This clonotype was seen only a few times. The chain joins TRBV11-2 to TRBJ2-7, with TRBD1 as a possible D gene (5 bases). The V gene lost 2 bases and the J gene lost 5 bases, with 19 bases spanning the gap. Germline-derived CDR1 and CDR2 are SGHAT and FQNNGV. The CDR3 consists of 16 residues. The CDR3 DNA sequence: TGTGCCAGCAGCTTAAGGGTGGCAGGGATTCTCCACGAGCAGTACTTC. Residues: CASSLRVAGILHEQYF.

This rearrangement joins TRBV2 to TRBJ2-5; 9 bases agree with TRBD2. The CDR3 length is 14 residues. Germline values: CDR1 SNHLY, CDR2 FYNNEI. V lost 6 bases and J lost 3; bases outside the gene matches: 5. CDR3 bases: TGTGCCAGCAGGGAGGGACTAGCCGAAGAGACCCAGTACTTC. Amino acids: CASREGLAEETQYF.

This clonotype was observed many times. The genes are TRBV12-3 or TRBV12-4 and TRBJ2-5; TRBD2 aligns across 8 bases. The CDR3 is made up of 17 amino acids. Unmatched junction bases numbered 11, after V lost 5 bases and J lost 0 bases. CDR3 residues: CASSDSTGGTYQETQYF. The CDR3, as DNA: TGTGCCAGCAGTGATTCAACGGGGGGGACGTACCAAGAGACCCAGTACTTC.

Many counts were recorded for this clonotype. This chain joins TRBV3-1 and TRBJ2-3, with TRBD2 as a possible D gene (5 bases). Germline V lookup: CDR1 LGHDT, CDR2 YNNKEL (reference sequence). The V gene lost 4 bases and the J gene lost 4 bases, with 21 bases spanning the gap. The CDR3 contains 17 residues. CDR3 sequence reads: CASSPRFGYGGADTQYF. The CDR3 nucleotides are TGTGCCAGCAGCCCCCGTTTCGGATATGGAGGAGCAGATACGCAGTATTTT.

The chain employs TRBV2 and TRBJ2-7, with 8 bases identical to TRBD2. Germline V gene sequence: CDR1 SNHLY, CDR2 FYNNEI. CDR3 length: 15 amino acids. J lost 1 base, V lost 7 bases, and 9 bases had no gene match. The CDR3 spells CASTRAGDPSYEQYF. CDR3 DNA sequence: TGTGCCAGCACTAGAGCGGGAGACCCTTCCTACGAGCAGTACTTC.

This clonotype was detected a few times. The chain links TRBV28 to TRBJ1-4; D is perhaps TRBD1 (6 bases). There are 15 residues in the CDR3. Trimming cost V 3 bases and J 0 bases, with 8 bases left between them. Germline V gene sequence: CDR1 MDHEN, CDR2 SYDVKM. The CDR3 region is CASSLDSSTNEKLFF. Written as DNA, the CDR3 is TGTGCCAGCAGTTTGGACAGTTCAACTAATGAAAAACTGTTTTTT.

This clonotype appeared a few times. The V call is TRBV29-1, the J call TRBJ1-1; a possible D gene is TRBD1 (6 bases). This CDR3 contains 16 residues. CDR1 and CDR2 from the germline V gene are SQVTM and ANQGSEA. V lost 0 bases to trimming and J lost 4 bases, with 18 bases between them. CDR3 nucleotide sequence: TGCAGCGTTGAAGATCCGTACAGGGTGGAGGTCACTGAAGCTTTCTTT. Translating it yields CSVEDPYRVEVTEAFF.

This clonotype was seen many times. The rearrangement uses TRBV12-3 or TRBV12-4 and TRBJ2-2, with a possible D match to TRBD1 (5 bases). The length of the CDR3 is 15 residues. Trimming removed 3 bases at V and 5 bases at J, with 13 bases between. The CDR3 bases are TGTGCCAGCAGTTTGGGGCGGATGGGGACCGGGGAGCTGTTTTTT. Protein sequence: CASSLGRMGTGELFF.

This clonotype was recorded a few times. The chain links TRBV4-2 to TRBJ2-1; D might be TRBD2 (5 bases). This CDR3 is 13 amino acids long. Per germline, CDR1 LGHNA and CDR2 YNFKEQ. Between the trimmed V and J ends, which lost 4 bases and 7 bases, there was a span of 11 bases. The CDR3 spells CASSPGGPNEQFF. CDR3 nucleotides: TGTGCCAGCAGCCCCGGAGGCCCTAATGAGCAGTTCTTC.

This clonotype has just a few counts. The CDR3 DNA follows: TGCGCCAGCAGAGAAAGCGGGAGCTCCTACAATGAGCAGTTCTTC. Its translation is CASRESGSSYNEQFF. The V gene is TRBV10-2, the J gene TRBJ2-1; 8 bases agree with TRBD2. Germline V lookup: CDR1 WSHSY, CDR2 SAAADI. The V gene end was trimmed by 6 bases and the J gene end by 0 bases; junction bases not matched to a gene: 4. CDR3 length: 15 amino acids.

This clonotype was recorded a few times. This chain links TRBV20-1 with TRBJ2-1; TRBD2 matches 9 bases. This CDR3 spans 14 amino acids. Germline trimming cut 5 bases from V and 6 bases from J; bases unmatched to any gene: 8. Per the germline V gene, CDR1 is DFQATT and CDR2 is SNEGSKA (reference sequence). The chain's CDR3 is CSAPDLAGSNEQFF. Written as DNA, the CDR3 is TGCAGTGCTCCGGACCTAGCGGGGTCCAATGAGCAGTTCTTC.

A word on this clonotype: The junction and the germline gene differ at one end; a read error may be behind it. The gene calls are TRBV28 and TRBJ1-1; possible D gene TRBD1, 5 bases. Germline CDR1 is MDHEN and CDR2 is SYDVKM. This CDR3 comprises 13 residues. CDR3 sequence (DNA): TGTGCCAGCACTTTATATAGGGGTACTGAAGCTTTCTTT. It translates to CASTLYRGTEAFF.